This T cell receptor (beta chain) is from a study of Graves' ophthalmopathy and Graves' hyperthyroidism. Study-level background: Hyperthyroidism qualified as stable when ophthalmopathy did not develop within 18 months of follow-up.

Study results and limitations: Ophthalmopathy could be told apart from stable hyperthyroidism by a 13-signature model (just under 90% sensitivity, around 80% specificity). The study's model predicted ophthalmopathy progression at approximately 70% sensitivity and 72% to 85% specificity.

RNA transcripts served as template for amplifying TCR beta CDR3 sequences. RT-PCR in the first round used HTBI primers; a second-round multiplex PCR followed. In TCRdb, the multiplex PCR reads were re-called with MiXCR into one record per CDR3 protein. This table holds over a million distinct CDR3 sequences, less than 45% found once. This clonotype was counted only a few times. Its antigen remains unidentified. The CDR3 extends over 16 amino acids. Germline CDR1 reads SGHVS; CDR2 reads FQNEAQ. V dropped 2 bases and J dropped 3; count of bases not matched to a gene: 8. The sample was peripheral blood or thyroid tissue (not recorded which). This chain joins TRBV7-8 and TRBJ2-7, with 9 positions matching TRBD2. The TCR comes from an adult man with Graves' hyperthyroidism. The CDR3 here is CASSLRAGGIFYEQYF. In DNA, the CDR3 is TGTGCCAGCAGCTTAAGGGCGGGAGGGATCTTCTACGAGCAGTACTTC.